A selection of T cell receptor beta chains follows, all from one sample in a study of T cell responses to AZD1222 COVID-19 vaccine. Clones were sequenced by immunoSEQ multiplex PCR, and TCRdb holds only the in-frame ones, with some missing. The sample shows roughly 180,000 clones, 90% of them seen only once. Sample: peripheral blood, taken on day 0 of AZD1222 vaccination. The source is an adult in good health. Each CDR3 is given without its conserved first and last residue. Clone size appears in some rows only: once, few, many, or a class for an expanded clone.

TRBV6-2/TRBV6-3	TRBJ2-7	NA	ASSYGPTYEQY
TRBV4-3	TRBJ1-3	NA	ASSQERGGGNTIY
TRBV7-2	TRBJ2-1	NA	ASSSQGLEQF
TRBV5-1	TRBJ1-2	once	ASSAPEVAATGGYT
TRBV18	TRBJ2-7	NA	ASSPDSREQY
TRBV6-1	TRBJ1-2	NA	ASSEGSYGYT
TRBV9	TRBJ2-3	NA	ASSVDREGDTQY
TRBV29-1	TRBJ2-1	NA	SVKPGQSTYNEQF
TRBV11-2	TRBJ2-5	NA	ASSFMVEETQY
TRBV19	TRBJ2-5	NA	ASSPVGRLAGGQETQY
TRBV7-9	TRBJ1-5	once	ASSPPGQPQH
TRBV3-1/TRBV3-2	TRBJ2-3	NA	ASSQGPRGGNKDTQY
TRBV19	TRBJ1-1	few	ASRGQGNTEAF
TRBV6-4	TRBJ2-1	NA	ASSEGPEDNEQF
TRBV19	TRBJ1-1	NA	ASSDRGLVEAF
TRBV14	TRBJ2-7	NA	ASSQRGSGQGASEQY
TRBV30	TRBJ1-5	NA	AWSVGVNQPQH
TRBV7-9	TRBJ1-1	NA	ASSPGEDTEAF
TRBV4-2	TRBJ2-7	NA	ASSQEGGSSYEQY
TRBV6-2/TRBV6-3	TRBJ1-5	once	ASSSLRNQPQH
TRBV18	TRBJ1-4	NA	ASSPGTGPNEKLF
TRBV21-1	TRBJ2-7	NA	ASSKTPPTVSSYEQY
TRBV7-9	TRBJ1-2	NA	ASSPERGSNYGYT
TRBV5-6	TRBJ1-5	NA	ASSRGGSGNQPQH
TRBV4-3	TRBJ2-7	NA	ASSPGGYEQY
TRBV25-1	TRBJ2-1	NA	ASSGITSGGAYYEQF
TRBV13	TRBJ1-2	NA	ASSFSRDRGYT
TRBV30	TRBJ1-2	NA	AWSVPGNYGYT
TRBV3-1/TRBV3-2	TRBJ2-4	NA	ASSPIAGAAGIQY
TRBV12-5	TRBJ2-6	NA	ASGLDGSGANVLT
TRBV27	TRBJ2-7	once	ASSLSAGLGEQY
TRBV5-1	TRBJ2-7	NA	ASSSEGQGRASYEQY
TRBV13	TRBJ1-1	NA	ASSIEGEDTEAF
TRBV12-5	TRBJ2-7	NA	ASGDGTSIYEQY
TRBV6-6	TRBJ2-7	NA	ASRGTGTGFDEQY
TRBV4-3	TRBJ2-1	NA	ASSQDLAGSYNEQF
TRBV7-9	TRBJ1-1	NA	ASSLLQGTNTEAF
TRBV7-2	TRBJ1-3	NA	ASSLARTGGSNGNTIY
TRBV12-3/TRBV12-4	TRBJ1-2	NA	ASSFGQDRGYT
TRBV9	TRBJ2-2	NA	ASSVEEGGNTGELF
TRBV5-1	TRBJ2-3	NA	ASSLAGEGVDTQY
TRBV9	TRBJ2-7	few	ASSERQGAREQY
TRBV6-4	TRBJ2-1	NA	ASIGGPYNEQF
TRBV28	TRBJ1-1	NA	ASSRRGQGAPEAF
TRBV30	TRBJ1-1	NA	AWSTVEAF
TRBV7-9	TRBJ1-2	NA	ASSSGTVYGYT
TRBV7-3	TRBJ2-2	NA	ASSLTGLAGATGELF
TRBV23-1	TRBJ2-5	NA	ASSQSGRVPHRETQY
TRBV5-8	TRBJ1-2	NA	ASSAWRESYGYT
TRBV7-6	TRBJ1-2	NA	ASSLYGGAGHGYT
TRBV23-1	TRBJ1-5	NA	ASSQSRPRVPGGSNQPQH
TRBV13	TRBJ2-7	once	ASSLAATTAD
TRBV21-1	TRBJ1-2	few	ASGGVEPCPRTPGAHGYT
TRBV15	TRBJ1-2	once	ATNEGAFDYGYT
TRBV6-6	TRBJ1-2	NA	ASSSRRGDYGYT
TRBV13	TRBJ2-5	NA	ASSLGLAGGETQY
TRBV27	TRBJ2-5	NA	ASRLSGTGAYGTQY